The 18 T cell receptor beta chains in this list originate from one sample, sequenced in a study of CXCR3-negative and CXCR3-positive naive CD8 T cells (dated by TCRdb to between 2018 and 2021). Sequencing used a NextSeq 550. The Human TCR Profiling Kit (MiLaboratory) was used to make UMI-labeled 5' RACE TRB cDNA libraries. The reads underwent TCRdb reprocessing, giving one record for each CDR3 protein sequence and no DNA. This sample's table carries approximately 41,000 distinct CDR3 sequences. Of the sample, roughly 15% falls within the top ten clones. The sequencing input was memory CD8+ T cells from blood. The intended sense of this specimen's cell subset or site label: conventional CD8+ memory T cells (TMEM), sorted as controls. The receptors come from a human donor in good health. Some clones in this sample may be carry-over from other donors' samples.

The chain carries TRBV29-1 and TRBJ2-7. Germline values: CDR1 SQVTM, CDR2 ANQGSEA. This CDR3 comprises 14 residues. The CDR3: CSVGFQQDLLEQYF.

J is TRBJ2-1 and V is TRBV28; TCRdb proposes TRBD1, but this gene call is untestable without DNA. Germline CDR1 MDHEN, CDR2 SYDVKM. This CDR3 region has 14 residues. The CDR3 protein is CASSLSGPRNEQFF.

The chain couples TRBV4-1 to TRBJ2-7; there is no DNA to check the TCRdb D call of TRBD1. The germline gives CDR1 MGHRA, CDR2 YSYEKL. This CDR3 comprises 15 residues. CDR3 sequence: CASSHYRDRENEQYF.

The CDR3 loop reads CSAESDTGELFF. The chain carries TRBV29-1 and TRBJ2-2. This CDR3 is 12 amino acids long. In germline, CDR1 is SQVTM, CDR2 ANQGSEA.

The rearrangement uses TRBV28 and TRBJ1-3. The CDR3 runs 15 residues. The germline gives CDR1 MDHEN, CDR2 SYDVKM. CDR3 in amino acids: CASSLMGRAGNTIYF. The full variable domain, with the rest looked up from reference TRBV28 and TRBJ1-3, is DVKVTQSSRYLVKRTGEKVFLECVQDMDHENMFWYRQDPGLGLRLIYFSYDVKMKEKGDIPEGYSVSREKKERFSLILESASTNQTSMYLCASSLMGRAGNTIYFGEGSWLTVV.

The chain recombines TRBV19 with TRBJ2-7; TCRdb lists TRBD1, though no DNA is available to test this call. Germline CDR1 is LNHDA and CDR2 is SQIVND (reference sequence). The CDR3 spans 14 residues. The CDR3 sequence is CASTPGAASYEQYF. The variable domain in full, completed from reference TRBV19 and TRBJ2-7, reads DGGITQSPKYLFRKEGQNVTLSCEQNLNHDAMYWYRQDPGQGLRLIYYSQIVNDFQKGDIAEGYSVSREKKESFPLTVTSAQKNPTAFYLCASTPGAASYEQYFGPGTRLTVT.

The V and J genes are TRBV4-3 and TRBJ2-7; with no DNA, the TCRdb D assignment of TRBD1 cannot be verified. The V gene's germline CDR1 is LGHNA and CDR2 YSLEER. This CDR3 has 15 amino acids. CDR3 region: CASSQDITGGYEQYF.

The CDR3: CASSGSRDRGHMNTEAFF. V is TRBV7-6 and J is TRBJ1-1; there is no DNA to check the TCRdb D call of TRBD1. The CDR3 has 18 residues. The germline V gene has CDR1 SGHVS and CDR2 FNYEAQ.

The chain joins TRBV20-1 to TRBJ1-5; TCRdb picks TRBD1, but there is no DNA to check that call. Germline CDR1 DFQATT, CDR2 SNEGSKA (reference sequence). This CDR3 has 14 residues. CDR3 amino acids: CSAHTGDRVGPQHF.

J is TRBJ2-2 and V is TRBV28. There are 12 residues in the CDR3. The germline CDR1 and CDR2 sequences are MDHEN and SYDVKM. CDR3 protein: CASSLATQELFF.

V and J are TRBV7-9 and TRBJ1-5. Germline V gene data show CDR1 as SEHNR and CDR2 as FQNEAQ (reference sequence). The CDR3 has 15 residues. CDR3 residues: CASSLGRYSNQPQHF.

The gene calls are TRBV6-5 and TRBJ2-1; the TCRdb D gene call, TRBD2, has no DNA to confirm it. CDR1 and CDR2 from the germline V gene are MNHEY and SVGAGI. This CDR3 has 15 residues. CDR3 loop: CASSEVGGGYNEQFF.

This chain connects TRBV4-3 to TRBJ2-7; TCRdb calls TRBD1, which cannot be checked without DNA. Germline V gene data show CDR1 as LGHNA and CDR2 as YSLEER. The CDR3 loop spans 13 amino acids. Here the CDR3 reads CASSQTGGYEQYF.

The chain has TRBV29-1 and TRBJ2-1; the D call from TCRdb, TRBD2, cannot be confirmed without DNA. In germline, CDR1 is SQVTM, CDR2 ANQGSEA. There are 13 residues in the CDR3. CDR3 amino acids: CSASGGPYNEQFF.

This chain connects TRBV27 to TRBJ2-1. The CDR3 has 15 residues. Per the germline V gene, CDR1 is MNHEY and CDR2 is SMNVEV (reference sequence). Here the CDR3 reads CASSLSIPSYNEQFF.

J is TRBJ1-2 and V is TRBV4-1; there is no DNA to check the TCRdb D call of TRBD1. This CDR3 comprises 11 residues. Germline V gives CDR1 MGHRA, CDR2 YSYEKL. The CDR3 reads CASSQPGYYTF.

The chain uses TRBV20-1 and TRBJ1-2. CDR1 is DFQATT, CDR2 SNEGSKA, per germline (reference sequence). The CDR3 covers 12 residues. The CDR3 loop reads CSASWRGYGYTF.

The rearrangement joins TRBV4-1 to TRBJ2-1; TCRdb returns TRBD2, unconfirmable since there is no DNA. CDR1 is MGHRA and CDR2 is YSYEKL in the germline V gene. The CDR3 sequence is 19 residues long. CDR3: CASSQDWLAGGRSYNEQFF.